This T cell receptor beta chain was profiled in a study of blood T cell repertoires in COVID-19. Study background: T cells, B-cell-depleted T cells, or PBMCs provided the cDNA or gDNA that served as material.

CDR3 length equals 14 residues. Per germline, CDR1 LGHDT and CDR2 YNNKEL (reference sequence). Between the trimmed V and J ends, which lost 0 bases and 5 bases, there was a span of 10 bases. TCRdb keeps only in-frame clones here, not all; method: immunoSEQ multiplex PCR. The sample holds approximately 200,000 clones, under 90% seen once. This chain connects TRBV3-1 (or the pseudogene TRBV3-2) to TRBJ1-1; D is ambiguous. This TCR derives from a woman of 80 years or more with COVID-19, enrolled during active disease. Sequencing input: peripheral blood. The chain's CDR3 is CASSQERSRTEAFF. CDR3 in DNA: TGTGCCAGCAGCCAAGAACGGTCGAGGACTGAAGCTTTCTTT.